A single sample is the source of the 13 T cell receptor beta chains below, sequenced in a study of cytomegalovirus exposure and HLA in healthy donors (dated by TCRdb to between 2016 and 2019). The library was produced with the immunoSEQ multiplex PCR assay. A mixture of 60 forward primers for TCR Vbeta segments and 13 reverse primers for TCR Jbeta segments was used in the multiplex PCR. TCRdb took over this immuneACCESS table, retaining in-frame rearrangements with V and J assigned. Such tables are incomplete; in checked studies, under half of the missing clones stem from an unresolved V gene, and the remainder is unexplained. The sample table contains 100,000 to 120,000 clones; only one count was recorded for 74% of them. In total, the top ten clones hold 4% to 5% of the sample. Input material: PBMCs. The receptors derive from a woman aged 40-49 years in good health and CMV-seropositive.

The rearrangement joins TRBV5-1 to TRBJ2-2, with D possibly TRBD2 on 5 matching bases. The V end was cut by 5 bases, the J end by 0 bases, with 14 bases between. This CDR3 region has 16 residues. Looked up from germline, CDR1 is SGHRS and CDR2 is YFSETQ. CDR3 DNA sequence: TGCGCCAGCAGATACCCCGGACTCTCGAACACCGGGGAGCTGTTTTTT. This translates into CASRYPGLSNTGELFF.

The rearrangement joins TRBV12-2 to TRBJ1-1; no check of the table's D call, TRBD1, against the DNA was made. TRBV12-2 is assigned pseudogene status. The CDR3 extends over 21 amino acids. The CDR3 loop reads CASRLGERTGAPGASNTEAFF. The CDR3 DNA is TGTGCAAGTCGCTTAGGGGAGAGGACAGGGGCCCCGGGGGCCTCGAACACTGAAGCTTTCTTT.

This chain connects TRBV7-9 to TRBJ1-1; 8 bases are shared with TRBD1. This CDR3 is built from 15 residues. V gave up 5 bases and J gave up 5 bases; unmatched junction bases: 10. Germline CDR1 SEHNR, CDR2 FQNEAQ (reference sequence). The DNA of the CDR3 is TGTGCCAGCAGCCTCCAGACAGGGGTAAAGACTGAAGCTTTCTTT. Translation gives CASSLQTGVKTEAFF.

The gene calls are TRBV30 and TRBJ1-2; unclear D gene. The CDR3 runs 12 residues. CDR1 GTSNPN and CDR2 SVGIG come from the germline V gene (reference sequence). Trimming took 1 base from V and 13 from J, leaving 16 bases between them. DNA of the CDR3: TGTGCCTGGAGTGCGAGGAGGGCGGCCGTCACCTTC. Its translation is CAWSARRAAVTF.

This chain connects TRBV15 to TRBJ2-2; TRBD2 matches 8 bases. From germline, CDR1 is LNHNV and CDR2 YYDKDF (reference sequence). The CDR3 spans 14 residues. With V trimmed by 8 bases and J by 5 bases, 7 bases remained unmatched. In DNA, the CDR3 is TGTGCCACCGGGAGCGGGAGCTTTACCGGGGAGCTGTTTTTT. Protein: CATGSGSFTGELFF.

This chain links TRBV21-1 with TRBJ2-7; the tabulated D call, TRBD1, remains unverified against the DNA. TRBV21-1 is assigned pseudogene status. This CDR3 is 17 amino acids long. In DNA, the CDR3 is TGTGCCAGCAGCCCACCCTCGGGACACCTGGAGGAGGACGAGCAGTACTTC. As protein: CASSPPSGHLEEDEQYF.

The chain is built from TRBV5-4 and TRBJ1-6; possible D gene TRBD1, 5 bases. This CDR3 is 16 amino acids long. Germline lookup yields CDR1 SGHNT and CDR2 YYREEE (reference sequence). V lost 2 bases, J lost 10 bases, and 19 bases lay in between. The CDR3: CASSFGGRGFRSPLHF. Written as DNA, the CDR3 is TGTGCCAGCAGCTTTGGGGGGAGGGGATTCAGGTCACCCCTCCACTTT. Looking up the rest from reference TRBV5-4 and TRBJ1-6 gives the full variable domain: ETGVTQSPTHLIKTRGQQVTLRCSSQSGHNTVSWYQQALGQGPQFIFQYYREEENGRGNFPPRFSGLQFPNYSSELNVNALELDDSALYLCASSFGGRGFRSPLHFGNGTRLTVT.

This rearrangement joins TRBV7-9 to TRBJ1-1, with D unresolved. This CDR3 contains 15 residues. The V and J ends lost 3 bases and 0 bases respectively, with 11 bases between them. Per the germline V gene, CDR1 is SEHNR and CDR2 is FQNEAQ (reference sequence). The CDR3 sequence is CASSFRHTLNTEAFF. The CDR3, as DNA: TGTGCCAGCAGCTTCCGACATACCCTGAACACTGAAGCTTTCTTT.

The chain links TRBV25-1 to TRBJ2-5; D may be TRBD2 (5 bases). This CDR3 comprises 13 residues. V lost 7 bases and J 5 bases, leaving 14 bases between the germline ends. Germline CDR1 MGHDK, CDR2 SYGVNS. CDR3 in amino acids: CASTRGRGETQYF. CDR3 coding DNA: TGTGCCAGCACCCGAGGGCGCGGGGAGACCCAGTACTTC.

This chain connects TRBV7-8 to TRBJ1-6; the D gene is possibly TRBD1 (6 bases). CDR1 and CDR2 (germline): SGHVS, FQNEAQ. The ends were cut back, 5 bases at V and 8 bases at J, with 16 bases in the middle. There are 15 residues in the CDR3. In nucleotides, the CDR3 is TGTGCCAGCAGCCCACAAGGCAGGGGTGATTCACCCCTCCACTTT. Protein product: CASSPQGRGDSPLHF.

V and J are TRBV6-1 and TRBJ1-2, with D possibly matching TRBD1 (6 bases). Germline CDR1 reads MNHNS; CDR2 reads SASEGT. Trimming cost V 2 bases and J 5 bases, with 15 bases left between them. CDR3 length equals 15 residues. CDR3 nucleotide sequence: TGTGCCAGCAGTGAAAGACCAGGGGAACTATATGGCTACACCTTC. It specifies CASSERPGELYGYTF.

There are a few counts of this clone. The V and J genes are TRBV15 and TRBJ2-3; possibly TRBD2 for D (5 bases). With 1 base removed from V and 1 base from J, the gap between germline ends came to 12 bases. Germline V CDR1 and CDR2: LNHNV, YYDKDF (reference sequence). CDR3 size: 16 residues. This CDR3 is CATSRGTPRGTDTQYF. In DNA form, the CDR3 reads TGTGCCACCAGCAGAGGGACTCCTAGGGGCACAGATACGCAGTATTTT.

The J gene is TRBJ1-6, the V gene TRBV5-8; unclear D gene. Trimming cost V 2 bases and J 0 bases, with 6 bases left between them. Germline loops: CDR1 SGHTS, CDR2 YDEGEE. The CDR3 sequence is 15 residues long. Written as DNA, the CDR3 is TGTGCCAGCAGCTTCATGAGCTCCTATAATTCACCCCTCCACTTT. It specifies CASSFMSSYNSPLHF.